This entry lists 29 T cell receptor beta chains sequenced from one sample in a study of beta chain features in type 1 diabetes. For these TCRs, the target antigens are not known. Study-wide results and caveats: There was a moderate but significant shortening of TCRB CDR3s in all four CD4+ subsets of Type 1 diabetes patients.

Isolated RNA was reverse transcribed in full, so expressed TCRB transcripts were sequenced. Using immunoSEQ multiplex PCR, the repertoire was profiled, and TCRdb retains in-frame clones only, with some absent. The sample holds roughly 220,000 clones, roughly 17% seen once. Sequencing was performed on naive CD4+ T cells from blood. The receptors derive from a man younger than 45 with type 1 diabetes.

This clone was observed a handful of times. This sequence joins TRBV28 and TRBJ2-7, with 10 bases matching TRBD1. CDR3 length: 14 residues. J was trimmed by 2 bases and V by 5 bases; bases with no gene match: 3. Germline V CDR1 and CDR2: MDHEN, SYDVKM. The CDR3 DNA sequence: TGTGCCAGCAGTCCCGGGACAGGGGCCTACGAGCAGTACTTC. It translates to CASSPGTGAYEQYF. Together with reference TRBV28 and TRBJ2-7, the CDR3 gives the full variable domain: DVKVTQSSRYLVKRTGEKVFLECVQDMDHENMFWYRQDPGLGLRLIYFSYDVKMKEKGDIPEGYSVSREKKERFSLILESASTNQTSMYLCASSPGTGAYEQYFGPGTRLTVT.

The chain employs TRBV4-1 and TRBJ2-6; no reliable D call. The germline V and J ends were trimmed by 2 bases and 1 base, with 3 bases remaining between them. CDR3 length: 14 residues. Looked up from germline, CDR1 is MGHRA and CDR2 is YSYEKL. CDR3 protein: CASSQPSGANVLTF. The CDR3 DNA reads TGCGCCAGCAGCCAACCGTCTGGGGCCAACGTCCTGACTTTC.

The chain carries TRBV9 and TRBJ2-1; tentative D call: TRBD1 (6 bases). The germline V gene encodes CDR1 SGDLS and CDR2 YYNGEE. This CDR3 spans 14 amino acids. Trimming cost V 5 bases and J 3 bases, with 12 bases left between them. The CDR3 sequence is CASRPEDSYNEQFF. In nucleotides, the CDR3 is TGTGCCAGCAGACCGGAGGACAGCTACAATGAGCAGTTCTTC.

This clone appeared a few times. The V and J genes are TRBV9 and TRBJ2-2; TRBD2 agrees at 7 bases. V shed 1 base, J shed 0 bases, and the junction held 6 bases outside the gene matches. The germline V gene encodes CDR1 SGDLS and CDR2 YYNGEE. The CDR3 contains 17 residues. The CDR3 region is CASSVIASGSNTGELFF. The CDR3 region has the DNA TGTGCCAGCAGCGTAATAGCTAGCGGTTCGAACACCGGGGAGCTGTTTTTT.

This chain links TRBV7-2 with TRBJ2-1; possibly TRBD2 for D (6 bases). The CDR3 is 14 residues long. V shed 3 bases and J shed 2 bases, with 8 bases lying between them. CDR1 is SGHTA, CDR2 FQGNSA, per germline. The DNA for the CDR3 is TGTGCCAGCAGCTTTGGCGGGGCCTACAATGAGCAGTTCTTC. Amino acids: CASSFGGAYNEQFF.

This clone was counted between two and nine times. V and J are TRBV29-1 and TRBJ2-6, with a tentative D call TRBD1 (6 bases). Trimming took off 3 bases at V and 1 base at J, with 16 bases between the two ends. Germline CDR1 reads SQVTM; CDR2 reads ANQGSEA. The CDR3 sequence is 17 residues long. The CDR3 spells CSVDGLWGTSGANVLTF. The CDR3 DNA follows: TGCAGCGTTGATGGCCTATGGGGGACATCTGGGGCCAACGTCCTGACTTTC.

This chain links TRBV19 with TRBJ2-1; D uncertain. Germline V gives CDR1 LNHDA, CDR2 SQIVND (reference sequence). The germline V and J ends were trimmed by 5 bases and 7 bases, with 9 bases remaining between them. This CDR3 is 12 amino acids long. The CDR3 here is CASSLILNEQFF. In DNA, the CDR3 is TGTGCCAGTAGTCTCATTTTGAATGAGCAGTTCTTC.

The chain combines TRBV30 with TRBJ2-5; D gene ambiguous. Germline V lookup: CDR1 GTSNPN, CDR2 SVGIG (reference sequence). The CDR3 runs 12 residues. The V end lost 5 bases, the J end lost 2 bases, and 9 bases lay between the germline ends. The CDR3 spells CAWDLNQETQYF. Here the CDR3 DNA reads TGTGCCTGGGACCTGAATCAAGAGACCCAGTACTTC.

This clone has more than one count but fewer than ten. J is TRBJ1-4 and V is TRBV29-1, with 8 bases matching TRBD1. Germline V lookup: CDR1 SQVTM, CDR2 ANQGSEA. With 7 bases clipped from V and 4 bases from J, the junction kept 8 bases outside the gene matches. This CDR3 is built from 14 residues. CDR3 DNA: TGCAGCGCTGGCCGGGACAGGAGTAATGAAAAACTGTTTTTT. The encoded protein is CSAGRDRSNEKLFF.

The chain couples TRBV29-1 to TRBJ2-3, with 8 bases that match TRBD1. This CDR3 contains 15 residues. The V gene's germline CDR1 is SQVTM and CDR2 ANQGSEA. V was pared by 8 bases and J by 6 bases, with 16 bases of the junction left unmatched. The CDR3 DNA reads as TGCAGCACACGACAGGGGCCAATTTCGTCGGATACGCAGTATTTT. Translating gives CSTRQGPISSDTQYF.

In its sample, this clone was seen a few times. The rearrangement uses TRBV4-2 and TRBJ1-2; 9 bases agree with TRBD1. Germline trimming cut 3 bases from V and 8 bases from J; bases unmatched to any gene: 4. The CDR3 has 13 residues. Germline values: CDR1 LGHNA, CDR2 YNFKEQ. The CDR3 coding sequence is TGTGCCAGCAGCCACCGGACAGGGGAGGGCTACACCTTC. Translated: CASSHRTGEGYTF.

The chain employs TRBV29-1 and TRBJ2-7; D possibly corresponds to TRBD1 (6 bases). The CDR3 is 15 amino acids. V was clipped by 6 bases and J by 6 bases, with 24 bases between them. Looked up from germline, CDR1 is SQVTM and CDR2 is ANQGSEA. CDR3 sequence (DNA): TGCAGCGTCGTTGGGGGTTTAGACAGGACTGGCGAGCAGTACTTC. This encodes CSVVGGLDRTGEQYF.

There are a few counts of this clone. CDR3 loop: CSVGLAVSSTDTQYF. The CDR3 nucleotides read TGCAGCGTTGGATTAGCGGTCTCTAGCACAGATACGCAGTATTTT. The gene calls are TRBV29-1 and TRBJ2-3, with D possibly matching TRBD2 (6 bases). Germline V lookup: CDR1 SQVTM, CDR2 ANQGSEA. Trimming cost V 4 bases and J 0 bases, with 14 bases left between them. The CDR3 loop spans 15 amino acids.

In its sample, this clone was seen a few times. The chain combines TRBV9 with TRBJ2-1; TRBD2 matches 11 bases. This CDR3 spans 15 amino acids. Germline V CDR1 and CDR2: SGDLS, YYNGEE. J was trimmed by 7 bases and V by 2 bases; bases with no gene match: 5. The CDR3 protein is CASSVGTSGLNEQFF. Here the CDR3 DNA reads TGTGCCAGCAGCGTCGGGACTAGCGGACTTAATGAGCAGTTCTTC.

V usage is TRBV30 and J usage is TRBJ1-1; TRBD1 aligns across 7 bases. Unmatched junction bases numbered 5, after V lost 4 bases and J lost 0 bases. Germline CDR1 and CDR2: GTSNPN and SVGIG (reference sequence). CDR3 size: 14 residues. CDR3 nucleotide sequence: TGTGCCTGGAAAATAGGACAGGTGAACACTGAAGCTTTCTTT. This gives the protein CAWKIGQVNTEAFF.

The table lists this clone with a few counts. The V call is TRBV29-1, the J call TRBJ1-5; 7 bases are a match to TRBD1. V trimming: 6 bases; J trimming: 3 bases; junction bases outside the gene matches: 8. The CDR3 spans 14 residues. Germline CDR1 SQVTM, CDR2 ANQGSEA. CDR3 region: CSVTDRDTNQPQHF. In DNA form, the CDR3 reads TGCAGCGTGACAGACAGGGACACCAATCAGCCCCAGCATTTT.

The chain links TRBV7-9 to TRBJ1-2; no clear D gene. Deletions cut 4 bases from V and 4 bases from J, with 13 bases between. The CDR3 totals 14 residues. Germline loops: CDR1 SEHNR, CDR2 FQNEAQ (reference sequence). The CDR3 loop reads CASSSDPPGYGYTF. CDR3 bases: TGTGCCAGCAGCTCGGACCCCCCGGGCTATGGCTACACCTTC.

The CDR3 protein is CASRSAGTANTGELFF. CDR3 nucleotide sequence: TGTGCCAGCAGAAGCGCCGGGACAGCTAACACCGGGGAGCTGTTTTTT. V is TRBV7-6 and J is TRBJ2-2; 7 nucleotides match TRBD1. CDR3 length equals 16 residues. The V and J ends lost 6 bases and 2 bases, in that order; junction bases with no gene match: 9. CDR1 SGHVS and CDR2 FNYEAQ come from the germline V gene.

The V call is TRBV6-5, the J call TRBJ2-1, with 13 bases lining up with TRBD2. CDR1 and CDR2 from the germline V gene are MNHEY and SVGAGI. The CDR3 loop spans 15 amino acids. J lost 7 bases, V lost 5 bases, and 5 bases had no gene match. CDR3 amino acids: CASSLTLAGGNEQFF. CDR3 DNA sequence: TGTGCCAGCAGTCTAACACTAGCGGGAGGGAATGAGCAGTTCTTC.

The chain is built from TRBV7-9 and TRBJ2-7; D ambiguous. Per the germline V gene, CDR1 is SEHNR and CDR2 is FQNEAQ (reference sequence). The germline V and J ends were trimmed by 1 base and 4 bases, with 11 bases remaining between them. This CDR3 has 14 amino acids. CDR3 sequence (DNA): TGTGCCAGCAGCTTAGTTGGCAGCTTATACGAGCAGTACTTC. This encodes CASSLVGSLYEQYF.

The chain is built from TRBV5-4 and TRBJ1-1; possibly TRBD1 for D (5 bases). Germline loops: CDR1 SGHNT, CDR2 YYREEE (reference sequence). V shed 0 bases and J shed 1 base, with 16 bases lying between them. This CDR3 has 17 residues. The CDR3 region has the DNA TGTGCCAGCAGCTTGGGGGACCGGATACTCTCGAACACTGAAGCTTTCTTT. It codes for CASSLGDRILSNTEAFF.

The chain recombines TRBV6-5 with TRBJ2-1; D gene ambiguous. Per the germline V gene, CDR1 is MNHEY and CDR2 is SVGAGI. V was pared by 6 bases and J by 8 bases, with 17 bases between. The CDR3 runs to 14 residues. This CDR3 is CASSSRFGYDEQFF. CDR3 sequence (DNA): TGTGCCAGCAGCTCCCGTTTCGGTTACGATGAGCAGTTCTTC.

The rearrangement joins TRBV29-1 to TRBJ1-1; 9 nucleotides agree with TRBD1. Germline V CDR1 and CDR2: SQVTM, ANQGSEA. Trimming removed 6 bases from V and 5 bases from J; junction bases left unmatched: 10. CDR3 length: 14 amino acids. The CDR3 nucleotides are TGCAGCGTGGCGGGACAGGGCTTCTTTACTGAAGCTTTCTTT. Translation: CSVAGQGFFTEAFF.

This clone was observed a few times. The chain is built from TRBV4-2 and TRBJ2-1, with 12 bases identical to TRBD1. This CDR3 spans 15 amino acids. Germline CDR1 reads LGHNA; CDR2 reads YNFKEQ. V was pared by 4 bases and J by 8 bases, with 6 bases of the junction left unmatched. In DNA, the CDR3 is TGTGCCAGCAGCCCGGGACAGGGGGCTGGGGATGAGCAGTTCTTC. Residues: CASSPGQGAGDEQFF.

This sequence joins TRBV25-1 and TRBJ2-5; TRBD1 aligns across 8 bases. With V trimmed by 4 bases and J by 1 base, 5 bases remained unmatched. There are 15 residues in the CDR3. Germline V gene sequence: CDR1 MGHDK, CDR2 SYGVNS. The CDR3 DNA sequence: TGTGCCAGCAGTGCAGGGGGCAGGGTCCAAGAGACCCAGTACTTC. Its protein product is CASSAGGRVQETQYF.

This clone has just a few counts. The chain joins TRBV30 to TRBJ2-6; D tentatively fits TRBD1 or TRBD2 (5 bases each). CDR3 length equals 17 residues. V lost 3 bases and J lost 0, with 15 bases in between. The germline V gene has CDR1 GTSNPN and CDR2 SVGIG (reference sequence). The CDR3 DNA reads TGTGCCTGGAGCCGGGACCGCTCCCCCTCTGGGGCCAACGTCCTGACTTTC. As protein: CAWSRDRSPSGANVLTF.

V gene TRBV5-4 combines with J gene TRBJ2-2; the match to TRBD1 covers 8 bases. This CDR3 has 17 residues. Germline V gives CDR1 SGHNT, CDR2 YYREEE (reference sequence). J was trimmed by 4 bases and V by 3 bases; bases with no gene match: 11. The CDR3 loop is CASSSVPGQGGTGELFF. The CDR3 nucleotides are TGTGCCAGCAGCTCCGTCCCCGGACAGGGTGGCACCGGGGAGCTGTTTTTT. Full variable domain (missing parts from reference TRBV5-4 and TRBJ2-2): ETGVTQSPTHLIKTRGQQVTLRCSSQSGHNTVSWYQQALGQGPQFIFQYYREEENGRGNFPPRFSGLQFPNYSSELNVNALELDDSALYLCASSSVPGQGGTGELFFGEGSRLTVL.

This sequence joins TRBV7-9 and TRBJ2-5; D remains ambiguous. The CDR3 length is 12 residues. Germline values: CDR1 SEHNR, CDR2 FQNEAQ (reference sequence). V was pared by 6 bases and J by 3 bases, with 8 bases between. The CDR3 DNA follows: TGTGCCAGCAGTGCGACGGAAGAGACCCAGTACTTC. Protein product: CASSATEETQYF.

This clone was found a few times. V and J are TRBV5-1 and TRBJ2-3; D remains unclear. The CDR3 is 14 amino acids. Deletions cut 2 bases from V and 4 bases from J, with 11 bases between. Germline CDR1 SGHRS, CDR2 YFSETQ. Here the CDR3 reads CASSFQREADTQYF. The DNA for the CDR3 is TGCGCCAGCAGCTTCCAGCGCGAGGCAGATACGCAGTATTTT.